Shown below are 8 T cell receptor beta chains from a single sample sequenced in a study of beta chain features in type 1 diabetes. All of the isolated RNA was reverse transcribed, so expressed TCRB transcripts were sequenced. The protocol was immunoSEQ multiplex PCR, while the TCRdb copy is restricted to in-frame clones and leaves out a portion. The profile shows about 470,000 clones, around 30% of them singletons. The source material was naive CD4+ T cells from blood. These receptors originate from a man aged 18 to 29 in good health.

This clone was recorded a few times. The gene calls are TRBV15 and TRBJ2-7, with D perhaps TRBD2 (5 bases). The CDR3 is made up of 13 amino acids. Trimming took 0 bases from V and 6 from J, leaving 9 bases between them. From germline, CDR1 is LNHNV and CDR2 YYDKDF (reference sequence). The CDR3 DNA follows: TGTGCCACCAGCAGAGAAGGAGGTTTCGAGCAGTACTTC. As protein: CATSREGGFEQYF.

This chain uses TRBV4-1 with TRBJ2-4, with D hard to call. The CDR3 contains 17 residues. Trimming cost V 0 bases and J 1 base, with 13 bases left between them. Germline V gives CDR1 MGHRA, CDR2 YSYEKL. The CDR3, as DNA: TGCGCCAGCAGCCAAGATACCCGGTCGCAGGCCAAAAACATTCAGTACTTC. Translated: CASSQDTRSQAKNIQYF.

This clone has a handful of counts. The gene calls are TRBV10-3 and TRBJ2-7; TRBD1 is a possible D gene (5 bases). Germline loops: CDR1 ENHRY, CDR2 SYGVKD. V lost 10 bases to trimming and J lost 2 bases, with 18 bases between them. The CDR3 has 14 residues. In DNA form, the CDR3 reads TGTGCCACCCGGCGATCCGACAGTGCCTACGAGCAGTACTTC. Its translation: CATRRSDSAYEQYF.

This clone was picked up a small number of times. V and J are TRBV29-1 and TRBJ2-1; D could derive from TRBD1 or TRBD2 (5 bases each). Germline-derived CDR1 and CDR2 are SQVTM and ANQGSEA. Trimming shortened V by 7 bases and J by 8 bases, and 12 bases separated the two germline ends. This CDR3 contains 11 residues. The CDR3 DNA reads TGCAGCGCCGGTAGGGGAGATGAGCAGTTCTTC. Residues: CSAGRGDEQFF.

The table lists this clone with a count of one. The rearrangement joins TRBV6-5 to TRBJ1-1; no definite D call. Germline V lookup: CDR1 MNHEY, CDR2 SVGAGI. Trimming cost V 4 bases and J 7 bases, with 13 bases left between them. CDR3 size: 13 residues. CDR3 sequence: CASSSEREFEAFF. DNA for the CDR3: TGTGCCAGCAGTTCCGAGAGAGAGTTTGAAGCTTTCTTT.

V usage is TRBV4-3 and J usage is TRBJ2-7; 9 nucleotides match TRBD2. The CDR3 consists of 14 residues. CDR1 and CDR2 (germline): LGHNA, YSLEER. J lost 4 bases, V lost 1 base, and 2 bases had no gene match. The CDR3, as DNA: TGCGCCAGCAGCCAAGTTAGCGGGAGTTACGAGCAGTACTTC. This gives the protein CASSQVSGSYEQYF.

V and J are TRBV7-6 and TRBJ2-3, with TRBD2 matching 7 bases. From germline, CDR1 is SGHVS and CDR2 FNYEAQ. This CDR3 has 18 amino acids. The V and J ends lost 1 base and 1 base, in that order; junction bases with no gene match: 11. This CDR3 reads CASSLESSGTNCTDTQYF. CDR3 sequence (DNA): TGTGCCAGCAGCTTAGAGTCTAGCGGAACCAACTGCACAGATACGCAGTATTTT.

This clone has a handful of counts. V gene TRBV20-1 combines with J gene TRBJ1-1; TRBD1 might be the D (5 bases). CDR3 size: 11 residues. The germline CDR1 and CDR2 sequences are DFQATT and SNEGSKA (reference sequence). The V and J ends lost 5 bases and 4 bases respectively, with 8 bases between them. DNA for the CDR3: TGCAGTGCTTCAGGGACCACTGAAGCTTTCTTT. The encoded protein is CSASGTTEAFF.